This TCR beta chain was documented in a study of T cells after yellow fever vaccination. Broader study findings: Most primary-vaccination clones reappeared after the booster (around 95% CD4, around 88% CD8). A faster peak, day 5 versus 15, was reached by the weaker secondary response.

With 3 bases clipped from V and 0 bases from J, the junction kept 7 bases outside the gene matches. Germline V gene lookup returns CDR1 KGHDR and CDR2 SFDVKD. The CDR3 sequence is 17 residues long. The table lists this clonotype with a few counts. Its antigen is unidentified. The authors made TCR cDNA by 5'RACE template switching, adding a universal primer site and UMIs. Via MiXCR, TCRdb re-called the 5' RACE reads, giving one row per CDR3 protein. Of 350,000 or so distinct CDR3 sequences in the sample, less than 9.5% were seen once. J is TRBJ2-3 and V is TRBV24-1, with TRBD1 matching over 8 bases. This specimen was PBMCs, taken 35 to 50 days after the first yellow fever vaccination. This receptor was taken from a man between 18 and 29 years old who received the YFV17D yellow fever vaccine. The chain's CDR3 is CATSDPGTGQSTDTQYF. DNA for the CDR3: TGTGCCACCAGTGATCCTGGGACAGGCCAGAGCACAGATACGCAGTATTTT.